These T cell receptor beta chains were read from a single sample in a study of T-cell memory formation after mild COVID-19. TCRdb fed the 5' RACE reads into MiXCR, producing one record per CDR3 protein. Of 35,000 to 50,000 distinct CDR3 sequences listed, about a tenth are singletons. Sequences were obtained from PBMCs or a T cell subset sorted from them (not recorded which). These TCRs come from an adult woman who had mild COVID-19 (a few samples of this study predate the infection). Cell type and time point are not known. The CDR3 runs from the conserved cysteine through the conserved F or W. D genes are given only for firm matches. Size values are once, few and many counts, or a class for expanded clones, and some rows have none.

V: TRBV7-2
J: TRBJ2-4
size: many
D: TRBD1
CDR3: CASSSFTGGNIQYF
DNA: TGTGCCAGCAGCTCATTTACAGGGGGTAACATTCAGTACTTC

V: TRBV20-1
J: TRBJ2-1
size: few
D: TRBD2
CDR3: CSATGLAGDNEQFF
DNA: TGCAGTGCCACCGGGCTAGCGGGAGACAATGAGCAGTTCTTC

V: TRBV25-1
J: TRBJ1-2
size: .
D: .
CDR3: CASSIWDYGYTF
DNA: TGTGCCAGCTCCATATGGGACTATGGCTACACCTTC

V: TRBV29-1
J: TRBJ1-1
size: .
D: .
CDR3: CSVEPQGGRQAFF
DNA: TGCAGCGTTGAGCCACAGGGAGGCCGACAAGCTTTCTTT

V: TRBV20-1
J: TRBJ1-1
size: few
D: .
CDR3: CSAKGQLNTEAFF
DNA: TGCAGTGCTAAAGGACAGTTGAACACTGAAGCTTTCTTT

V: TRBV5-6
J: TRBJ1-1
size: .
D: .
CDR3: CASSERQALEAFF
DNA: TGTGCCAGCAGTGAGAGACAGGCGCTTGAAGCTTTCTTT

V: TRBV30
J: TRBJ2-1
size: few
D: .
CDR3: CAWSRPGEANEQFF
DNA: TGTGCCTGGAGTCGTCCAGGGGAGGCCAATGAGCAGTTCTTC

V: TRBV18
J: TRBJ2-1
size: few
D: TRBD2
CDR3: CASSPLLAGGHGEQFF
DNA: TGTGCCAGCTCACCGTTACTAGCGGGAGGCCACGGGGAGCAGTTCTTC

V: TRBV3-1
J: TRBJ2-7
size: few
D: TRBD2
CDR3: CASTRTSRLWEQYF
DNA: TGTGCCAGCACCAGGACTAGCCGGTTGTGGGAGCAGTACTTC

V: TRBV5-5
J: TRBJ2-1
size: medium-sized
D: TRBD2
CDR3: CASSATSGAYNEQFF
DNA: TGTGCCAGCAGCGCAACTAGCGGGGCCTACAATGAGCAGTTCTTC

V: TRBV5-1
J: TRBJ1-1
size: .
D: .
CDR3: CASSPGTSTEAFF
DNA: TGCGCCAGCAGCCCCGGGACAAGCACTGAAGCTTTCTTT

V: TRBV20-1
J: TRBJ2-6
size: many
D: .
CDR3: CSATGDSGANVLTF
DNA: TGCAGTGCTACAGGTGACTCTGGGGCCAACGTCCTGACTTTC

V: TRBV6-5
J: TRBJ2-5
size: .
D: TRBD2
CDR3: CASSYDTSGSQTQYF
DNA: TGTGCCAGCAGTTACGATACTAGCGGGAGTCAGACCCAGTACTTC

V: TRBV20-1
J: TRBJ1-5
size: few
D: .
CDR3: CSAEPTENNQPQHF
DNA: TGCAGTGCCGAACCGACCGAAAACAATCAGCCCCAGCATTTT

V: TRBV7-3
J: TRBJ2-5
size: many
D: .
CDR3: CASSLRARSETQYF
DNA: TGTGCCAGCAGCTTAAGGGCTAGGAGTGAGACCCAGTACTTC

V: TRBV12-3/TRBV12-4
J: TRBJ2-4
size: many
D: TRBD2
CDR3: CASSFGRGNKNIQYF
DNA: TGTGCCAGCAGTTTCGGGAGGGGAAACAAAAACATTCAGTACTTC

V: TRBV21-1
J: TRBJ1-2
size: .
D: .
CDR3: CASSKVFRGDYGYTF
DNA: TGTGCCAGCAGCAAAGTGTTCAGGGGCGACTATGGCTACACCTTC

V: TRBV20-1
J: TRBJ2-5
size: .
D: TRBD2
CDR3: CSAGAGETQYF
DNA: TGCAGTGCCGGAGCGGGGGAGACCCAGTACTTC

V: TRBV19
J: TRBJ2-5
size: few
D: TRBD2
CDR3: CASSKTGTSGSQETQYF
DNA: TGTGCCAGTAGTAAGACCGGGACTAGCGGGAGCCAAGAGACCCAGTACTTC

V: TRBV12-3/TRBV12-4
J: TRBJ2-5
size: few
D: .
CDR3: CASTKGYQETQYF
DNA: TGTGCCAGCACCAAGGGCTATCAAGAGACCCAGTACTTC

V: TRBV9
J: TRBJ1-2
size: .
D: .
CDR3: CASSVAGYGYTF
DNA: TGTGCCAGCAGCGTAGCAGGGTATGGCTACACCTTC

V: TRBV24-1
J: TRBJ2-1
size: many
D: TRBD2
CDR3: CATSDRTPGLAGGWNEQFF
DNA: TGTGCCACCAGTGACCGTACACCGGGACTAGCGGGAGGTTGGAATGAGCAGTTCTTC

V: TRBV7-9
J: TRBJ2-3
size: once
D: TRBD1
CDR3: CASSTVTGVDTQYF
DNA: TGTGCCAGCAGCACCGTGACAGGGGTAGATACGCAGTATTTT